One sample yielded the 32 T cell receptor beta chains listed below, sequenced in a study of human T cells and chemical hapten exposure (dated by TCRdb to about 2021). Library generation was performed with RACE. The sequencer listed for this sample is NextSeq 500. TCRdb's own reprocessing of the public reads used fastp at Q25 and MiXCR and kept productive beta chains. One record per CDR3 amino acid sequence lists the most common genes and DNA. This sample comprises around 120,000 distinct CDR3 sequences, approximately 13% of them detected only once. The ten biggest clones cover approximately 2.8% of the sample. What this sample's time point label stands for: pre-sensitization, week 0. In the paper's terms, the treatment or condition label means: therapeutic diphenylcyclopropenone sensitization with weekly scalp DPC. The input for sequencing was whole blood, taken in connection with sensitization to the hapten diphenylcyclopropenone (DPC). The receptors originated from a woman aged 18 to 35 with alopecia areata. Some clones in this sample may be carry-over from other donors' samples.

This clonotype has only one observation. The chain joins TRBV9 to TRBJ1-2; D is ambiguous. V lost 3 bases and J 5 bases, leaving 2 bases between the germline ends. This CDR3 contains 10 residues. Germline V gene sequence: CDR1 SGDLS, CDR2 YYNGEE. The CDR3 is CASSEYGYTF. CDR3 DNA: TGTGCCAGCAGCGAATATGGCTACACCTTC.

This clonotype was counted ten times or more. The CDR3 here is CASSQDRYQPQHF. The CDR3 nucleotides read TGCGCCAGCAGCCAAGATAGATATCAGCCCCAGCATTTT. The J gene is TRBJ1-5, the V gene TRBV4-3; D remains ambiguous. The V end lost 0 bases, the J end lost 5 bases, and 5 bases lay between the germline ends. This CDR3 is built from 13 residues. CDR1 is LGHNA and CDR2 is YSLEER in the germline V gene.

V and J are TRBV29-1 and TRBJ2-7; TRBD2 matches 10 bases. CDR1 is SQVTM, CDR2 ANQGSEA, per germline. There are 16 residues in the CDR3. With V trimmed by 0 bases and J by 6 bases, 11 bases remained unmatched. The CDR3 sequence is CSVEDRRTSGKGEQYF. In nucleotides, the CDR3 is TGCAGCGTTGAAGACCGGAGGACTAGCGGAAAAGGCGAGCAGTACTTC.

The table lists this clonotype with many counts. The V and J genes are TRBV5-1 and TRBJ1-5; TRBD1 aligns across 8 bases. The CDR3 sequence is 16 residues long. J was trimmed by 2 bases and V by 0 bases; bases with no gene match: 4. Germline V gene sequence: CDR1 SGHRS, CDR2 YFSETQ. Here the CDR3 DNA reads TGCGCCAGCAGCTTGGCCCCGACAGGGGGCAATCAGCCCCAGCATTTT. This translates into CASSLAPTGGNQPQHF.

This sequence joins TRBV18 and TRBJ2-1; D unresolved. Between the trimmed V and J ends, which lost 5 bases and 6 bases, there was a span of 11 bases. From germline, CDR1 is KGHSH and CDR2 LQKENI. The CDR3 runs 13 residues. CDR3 sequence (DNA): TGTGCCAGCTCATCTTCCTTAACCAATGAGCAGTTCTTC. It yields the protein CASSSSLTNEQFF.

The chain links TRBV5-5 to TRBJ1-1, with no clear D. The CDR3 extends over 13 amino acids. Germline values: CDR1 SGHKS, CDR2 YYEKEE (reference sequence). V shed 1 base and J shed 3 bases, with 7 bases lying between them. CDR3 protein: CASSLNSYTEAFF. CDR3 DNA sequence: TGTGCCAGCAGCTTGAATTCGTACACTGAAGCTTTCTTT. Looking up the rest from reference TRBV5-5 and TRBJ1-1 gives the full variable domain: DAGVTQSPTHLIKTRGQQVTLRCSPISGHKSVSWYQQVLGQGPQFIFQYYEKEERGRGNFPDRFSARQFPNYSSELNVNALLLGDSALYLCASSLNSYTEAFFGQGTRLTVV.

The rearrangement uses TRBV7-2 and TRBJ2-7; 13 nucleotides match TRBD2. V dropped 5 bases and J dropped 4; count of bases not matched to a gene: 5. Looked up from germline, CDR1 is SGHTA and CDR2 is FQGNSA. The CDR3 is 15 residues long. As DNA, the CDR3 is TGTGCCAGCAGCCCGAGGACTAGCGGGGGATACGAGCAGTACTTC. This translates into CASSPRTSGGYEQYF. Looking up the rest from reference TRBV7-2 and TRBJ2-7 gives the full variable domain: GAGVSQSPSNKVTEKGKDVELRCDPISGHTALYWYRQSLGQGLEFLIYFQGNSAPDKSGLPSDRFSAERTGGSVSTLTIQRTQQEDSAVYLCASSPRTSGGYEQYFGPGTRLTVT.

This clonotype showed up many times. The chain employs TRBV4-1 and TRBJ1-1; no clear D. The CDR3 is 14 amino acids. Trimming stripped 1 base from V and 1 base from J, with 7 bases between. Germline values: CDR1 MGHRA, CDR2 YSYEKL. The CDR3 spells CASSQVPGNTEAFF. The CDR3 DNA follows: TGCGCCAGCAGCCAAGTCCCAGGGAACACTGAAGCTTTCTTT.

V gene TRBV20-1 combines with J gene TRBJ1-5; D perhaps matches TRBD1 (6 bases). The length of the CDR3 is 15 residues. Trimming removed 2 bases from V and 2 bases from J, with 13 bases in between. CDR1 and CDR2 (germline): DFQATT, SNEGSKA (reference sequence). In DNA form, the CDR3 reads TGCAGTGCTAGAAAACAGGGCTCGGGCAATCAGCCCCAGCATTTT. It specifies CSARKQGSGNQPQHF.

This clonotype was recorded a few times. The J gene is TRBJ2-3, the V gene TRBV20-1; D possibly matches TRBD1 or TRBD2 (5 bases each). This CDR3 comprises 18 residues. Germline V CDR1 and CDR2: DFQATT, SNEGSKA (reference sequence). V lost 1 base and J lost 2, with 22 bases in between. Here the CDR3 DNA reads TGCAGTGCTAGAGTCCGCCAGGGAGCAAGGAGGCCCACAGATACGCAGTATTTT. Its protein product is CSARVRQGARRPTDTQYF.

This clonotype came up a few times. This chain joins TRBV11-2 and TRBJ2-1; D tentatively reads TRBD1 or TRBD2 (5 bases each). The germline V gene has CDR1 SGHAT and CDR2 FQNNGV. The CDR3 is 15 residues long. The V and J ends lost 4 bases and 0 bases respectively, with 10 bases between them. The CDR3 region is CASSWDGYSYNEQFF. In nucleotides, the CDR3 is TGTGCCAGCAGCTGGGACGGATACTCCTACAATGAGCAGTTCTTC.

This rearrangement joins TRBV7-2 to TRBJ2-1, with 14 nucleotides matching TRBD2. The CDR3 has 21 amino acids. Germline lookup yields CDR1 SGHTA and CDR2 FQGNSA. Trimming at V came to 5 bases and at J to 4 bases, leaving 19 bases not matched to a gene. CDR3 sequence: CASSPSLTGLAGELVYNEQFF. CDR3 DNA: TGTGCCAGCAGCCCATCCCTCACGGGACTAGCGGGGGAATTAGTATACAATGAGCAGTTCTTC.

This clonotype was seen a few times. CDR3 DNA sequence: TGTGCCAGCAGCTTATGGGGACAGGGCGTGGAGACCCAGTACTTC. Encoded protein: CASSLWGQGVETQYF. J is TRBJ2-5 and V is TRBV7-2, with TRBD1 matching 9 bases. V lost 2 bases to trimming and J lost 5 bases; unmatched junction nucleotides: 6. Germline V CDR1 and CDR2: SGHTA, FQGNSA. There are 15 residues in the CDR3.

This chain links TRBV6-1 with TRBJ2-7; no clear D. The length of the CDR3 is 12 residues. Germline V gene data show CDR1 as MNHNS and CDR2 as SASEGT. V was cut by 3 bases and J by 12 bases, with 15 bases left in between. In DNA, the CDR3 is TGTGCCAGCAGTGAGTCTCACTACCCGGGGTACTTC. Residues: CASSESHYPGYF.

The V call is TRBV10-3, the J call TRBJ2-7; unclear D gene. Per the germline V gene, CDR1 is ENHRY and CDR2 is SYGVKD. V lost 2 bases and J lost 0, with 11 bases in between. There are 15 residues in the CDR3. In DNA, the CDR3 is TGTGCCATCAGTGAGCTAGACTCAAACTCCTACGAGCAGTACTTC. This encodes CAISELDSNSYEQYF.

The V call is TRBV4-2, the J call TRBJ2-7; perhaps D is TRBD1 or TRBD2 (7 bases each). CDR3 size: 16 residues. V gave up 4 bases and J gave up 5 bases, with 21 bases separating them. Germline CDR1 and CDR2: LGHNA and YNFKEQ. The CDR3 DNA sequence: TGTGCCAGCAGCCGTATCGCCACAGGGGAGGGAGACGAGCAGTACTTC. Translation gives CASSRIATGEGDEQYF.

This clonotype showed up just a few times. V is TRBV5-4 and J is TRBJ2-1; D is possibly TRBD2 (5 bases). The CDR3 has 16 residues. The germline V gene has CDR1 SGHNT and CDR2 YYREEE (reference sequence). The V end lost 0 bases, the J end lost 4 bases, and 14 bases lay between the germline ends. As DNA, the CDR3 is TGTGCCAGCAGCTTGGCCAAGCGGAGATCTTACAATGAGCAGTTCTTC. Translating it yields CASSLAKRRSYNEQFF.

The rearrangement joins TRBV7-2 to TRBJ1-1; D is unclear. V lost 1 base and J lost 2, with 8 bases in between. This CDR3 comprises 14 residues. The germline V gene has CDR1 SGHTA and CDR2 FQGNSA. CDR3 DNA sequence: TGTGCCAGCAGCTTAGGATCAGAAAACACTGAAGCTTTCTTT. As protein: CASSLGSENTEAFF.

In this sample, this clonotype turned up once. Written as DNA, the CDR3 is TGTGCCAGCAGTGGCTTTAGAGCGGATACGCAGTATTTT. Protein: CASSGFRADTQYF. The chain links TRBV6-2 or TRBV6-3 to TRBJ2-3, with no clear D. Germline V gene data show CDR1 as MNHEY and CDR2 as SVGEGT. This CDR3 is built from 13 residues. V shed 5 bases and J shed 6 bases, with 12 bases lying between them.

This clonotype was observed a few times. The DNA of the CDR3 is TGTGCCAGCACCTCCTGGAGTAGACAGGGTAATGAAAAACTGTTTTTT. It is translated as CASTSWSRQGNEKLFF. V gene TRBV28 combines with J gene TRBJ1-4, with 7 bases lining up with TRBD1. V was clipped by 7 bases and J by 4 bases; unmatched bases: 12. This CDR3 is built from 16 residues. CDR1 and CDR2 from the germline V gene are MDHEN and SYDVKM.

In DNA form, the CDR3 reads TGTGCCAGCAGCCCAAGACAGAGGAACACCGGGGAGCTGTTTTTT. The encoded protein is CASSPRQRNTGELFF. J is TRBJ2-2 and V is TRBV7-6, with D tentatively TRBD1 (5 bases). Between the trimmed V and J ends, which lost 5 bases and 1 base, there was a span of 11 bases. Germline V CDR1 and CDR2: SGHVS, FNYEAQ. The CDR3 is made up of 15 amino acids.

V gene TRBV28 combines with J gene TRBJ2-7, with a possible D match to TRBD2 (7 bases). Germline V gene sequence: CDR1 MDHEN, CDR2 SYDVKM. V lost 8 bases to trimming and J lost 7 bases, with 21 bases between them. The CDR3 sequence is 14 residues long. The CDR3 nucleotides read TGTGCCAGCCAAACGCTTGGGGGGGCAGGGGAGCAGTACTTC. It translates to CASQTLGGAGEQYF. Based on the CDR3 plus reference TRBV28 and TRBJ2-7, the full variable domain is DVKVTQSSRYLVKRTGEKVFLECVQDMDHENMFWYRQDPGLGLRLIYFSYDVKMKEKGDIPEGYSVSREKKERFSLILESASTNQTSMYLCASQTLGGAGEQYFGPGTRLTVT.

This clonotype has just a few counts. The J gene is TRBJ2-2, the V gene TRBV7-2; no clear D gene. Looked up from germline, CDR1 is SGHTA and CDR2 is FQGNSA. Trimming shortened V by 7 bases and J by 0 bases, and 9 bases separated the two germline ends. The CDR3 totals 14 residues. Here the CDR3 DNA reads TGTGCCAGCACCTTGTCCTCGAACACCGGGGAGCTGTTTTTT. Translated: CASTLSSNTGELFF.

This clonotype was found a few times. The gene calls are TRBV28 and TRBJ1-6; no clear D gene. The CDR3 loop spans 18 amino acids. The germline gives CDR1 MDHEN, CDR2 SYDVKM. Trimming left V 6 bases short and J 0 bases short, with 18 bases between. As DNA, the CDR3 is TGTGCCAGCAGACGAGTTAGTCTCCTTAGCTCCTATAATTCACCCCTCCACTTT. This gives the protein CASRRVSLLSSYNSPLHF.

The chain recombines TRBV2 with TRBJ1-5; D might be TRBD1 (6 bases). CDR1 and CDR2 (germline): SNHLY, FYNNEI. The ends were cut back, 3 bases at V and 4 bases at J, with 13 bases in the middle. The CDR3 is 15 amino acids. This chain's CDR3 is CASSELGQGNQPQHF. The CDR3 bases are TGTGCCAGCAGTGAGTTAGGGCAGGGGAATCAGCCCCAGCATTTT.

The chain recombines TRBV4-1 with TRBJ1-1; 7 bases are a match to TRBD1. This CDR3 comprises 16 residues. Germline CDR1 and CDR2: MGHRA and YSYEKL. The J segment lost 2 bases and the V segment lost 3 bases, leaving 9 bases of the junction unmatched. CDR3 sequence reads: CASSHGSGTVNTEAFF. The CDR3 DNA follows: TGCGCCAGCAGCCATGGATCCGGGACAGTCAACACTGAAGCTTTCTTT.

The chain combines TRBV18 with TRBJ1-2; no reliable D call. The germline CDR1 and CDR2 sequences are KGHSH and LQKENI. This CDR3 has 12 amino acids. Trimming cost V 2 bases and J 6 bases, with 7 bases left between them. CDR3 sequence reads: CASSPGPDGYTF. The CDR3 nucleotides read TGTGCCAGCTCACCAGGCCCTGATGGCTACACCTTC.

The table lists this clonotype with a few counts. The DNA of the CDR3 is TGTGCCATCACGGGGGACACAAGAGAGACCCAGTACTTC. This translates into CAITGDTRETQYF. V and J are TRBV10-3 and TRBJ2-5; D may match TRBD1 or TRBD2 (6 bases each). Trimming removed 7 bases from V and 4 bases from J, with 13 bases in between. Germline CDR1 is ENHRY and CDR2 is SYGVKD. CDR3 length: 13 amino acids.

The table lists this clonotype with a few counts. This sequence joins TRBV6-1 and TRBJ1-1, with D perhaps TRBD1 (6 bases). Germline V gives CDR1 MNHNS, CDR2 SASEGT. The CDR3 loop spans 15 amino acids. V was clipped by 7 bases and J by 5 bases, with 20 bases between them. The CDR3 here is CASKSQGAVGTEAFF. CDR3 nucleotide sequence: TGTGCCAGCAAATCACAGGGCGCCGTTGGGACTGAAGCTTTCTTT.

Only a few counts were recorded for this clonotype. The germline gene is not matched at one end of the junction; a read error may be the cause. This chain joins TRBV7-2 and TRBJ2-5; D assignment may be TRBD1 or TRBD2 (7 bases each). The germline gives CDR1 SGHTA, CDR2 FQGNSA. The CDR3 sequence is 16 residues long. The CDR3 sequence is CVSSSEGGGYQETQYF. CDR3 bases: TGTGTCAGCAGCTCCGAGGGAGGGGGCTACCAAGAGACCCAGTACTTC.

The sample holds a few counts of this clonotype. The rearrangement uses TRBV5-1 and TRBJ1-5; TRBD1 aligns across 10 bases. The CDR3 consists of 14 residues. CDR1 and CDR2 (germline): SGHRS, YFSETQ. Trimming took 4 bases from V and 5 from J; bases not matched to a gene: 3. DNA for the CDR3: TGCGCCAGCAGCATCGGACAGGGGGATCAGCCCCAGCATTTT. It encodes CASSIGQGDQPQHF.

This clonotype was counted ten times or more. V and J are TRBV4-3 and TRBJ1-6; TRBD1 matches 7 bases. CDR1 is LGHNA and CDR2 is YSLEER in the germline V gene. CDR3 length: 17 amino acids. With 1 base clipped from V and 4 bases from J, the junction kept 7 bases outside the gene matches. The CDR3 loop is CASSQAGGQSYNSPLHF. CDR3 in DNA: TGCGCCAGCAGCCAAGCGGGGGGACAGTCTTATAATTCACCCCTCCACTTT.